Presented here are 29 T cell receptor beta chains from one specimen sequenced in a study of cytomegalovirus exposure and HLA in healthy donors. Here immunoSEQ multiplex PCR was the method, and the copy in TCRdb shows in-frame clones only, minus some. The sample consists of about 140,000 clones, about 91% of them appearing once. Sequencing used PBMCs. Source of these receptors: a woman between 18 and 30 years old in good health and CMV-seropositive.

The genes are TRBV9 and TRBJ2-1; 9 positions match TRBD2. The CDR3 length is 15 residues. V lost 1 base and J lost 9; bases outside the gene matches: 8. The germline CDR1 and CDR2 sequences are SGDLS and YYNGEE. The CDR3 DNA is TGTGCCAGCAGCGTATTGATAGCGGGAGTAGGTGAGCAGTTCTTC. It encodes CASSVLIAGVGEQFF.

The chain combines TRBV28 with TRBJ1-2; D is ambiguous. Trimming cost V 2 bases and J 6 bases, with 13 bases left between them. Germline V gives CDR1 MDHEN, CDR2 SYDVKM. This CDR3 has 14 residues. This CDR3 reads CASSLISSGDGYTF. The DNA for the CDR3 is TGTGCCAGCAGTTTAATAAGTTCTGGAGATGGCTACACCTTC.

The genes are TRBV21-1 and TRBJ2-7; the table names TRBD2, a call not compared with the DNA. TRBV21-1 is a listed pseudogene. The CDR3 is 18 amino acids. For the CDR3, the DNA is TGTGCCAGCAGCAAAGGCCCGCCAGCGGGGCGCCCTCTCAACGAGCAGTACTTC. Translating it yields CASSKGPPAGRPLNEQYF.

The chain employs TRBV6-5 and TRBJ1-4; D ambiguous. Trimming took 6 bases from V and 7 from J, leaving 9 bases between them. Germline loops: CDR1 MNHEY, CDR2 SVGAGI. The CDR3 is made up of 12 amino acids. As DNA, the CDR3 is TGTGCCAGCAGGAAGAATAGTGAAAAACTGTTTTTT. This sequence encodes CASRKNSEKLFF.

The chain uses TRBV2 and TRBJ1-2, with D maybe TRBD1 (6 bases). The CDR3 is 15 residues long. Per germline, CDR1 SNHLY and CDR2 FYNNEI. V was pared by 4 bases and J by 4 bases, with 16 bases between. This chain's CDR3 is CASSGQDYTFYGYTF. DNA for the CDR3: TGTGCCAGCAGTGGACAGGATTACACCTTCTATGGCTACACCTTC.

V and J are TRBV5-4 and TRBJ1-1; D might be TRBD1 (6 bases). Trimming left V 6 bases short and J 3 bases short, with 21 bases between. Germline V gene data show CDR1 as SGHNT and CDR2 as YYREEE (reference sequence). This CDR3 spans 16 amino acids. The CDR3 protein is CASTPRWGQGHTEAFF. The DNA of the CDR3 is TGTGCCAGCACTCCCCGTTGGGGGCAGGGGCACACTGAAGCTTTCTTT.

The chain links TRBV10-3 to TRBJ1-3, with D possibly being TRBD1 (5 bases). This CDR3 has 16 amino acids. Germline V gene data show CDR1 as ENHRY and CDR2 as SYGVKD. Trimming stripped 4 bases from V and 0 bases from J, with 13 bases between. The CDR3 DNA sequence: TGTGCCATCAGTGCCGAGACAGCATACTCTGGAAACACCATATATTTT. This codes for CAISAETAYSGNTIYF.

The CDR3 region has the DNA TGTGCCAGCGGGACAGACGGGAATTCACCCCTCCACTTT. Translated: CASGTDGNSPLHF. This rearrangement joins TRBV19 to TRBJ1-6; TRBD1 agrees at 7 bases. V lost 9 bases, J lost 7 bases, and 6 bases stayed unmatched. Per germline, CDR1 LNHDA and CDR2 SQIVND (reference sequence). This CDR3 spans 13 amino acids.

This rearrangement joins TRBV9 to TRBJ1-3; TRBD1 is a possible D gene (6 bases). This CDR3 region has 16 residues. Germline lookup yields CDR1 SGDLS and CDR2 YYNGEE. With 0 bases removed from V and 0 bases from J, the gap between germline ends came to 10 bases. The CDR3 reads CASSVVGDNSGNTIYF. CDR3 DNA: TGTGCCAGCAGCGTAGTCGGGGACAACTCTGGAAACACCATATATTTT.

This clone showed up just a few times. The CDR3 nucleotides read TGTGCCAGCAGCTTAGCGGGGGGGTTCTACAATGAGCAGTTCTTC. It encodes CASSLAGGFYNEQFF. The chain links TRBV7-2 to TRBJ2-1; 7 nucleotides line up with TRBD2. In germline, CDR1 is SGHTA, CDR2 FQGNSA. CDR3 length: 15 amino acids. V dropped 0 bases and J dropped 3; count of bases not matched to a gene: 2.

J is TRBJ2-3 and V is TRBV2; 7 positions agree with TRBD2. This CDR3 contains 16 residues. Germline loops: CDR1 SNHLY, CDR2 FYNNEI. Trimming at V came to 1 base and at J to 0 bases, leaving 4 bases not matched to a gene. The CDR3 DNA is TGTGCCAGCAGTGAAGGGGCTAGCGGAAGCACAGATACGCAGTATTTT. This sequence encodes CASSEGASGSTDTQYF. The entire variable domain, with the rest obtained from reference TRBV2 and TRBJ2-3, is as follows: EPEVTQTPSHQVTQMGQEVILRCVPISNHLYFYWYRQILGQKVEFLVSFYNNEISEKSEIFDDQFSVERPDGSNFTLKIRSTKLEDSAMYFCASSEGASGSTDTQYFGPGTRLTVL.

This chain links TRBV4-2 with TRBJ1-1; tentatively, D is TRBD1 (5 bases). The CDR3 is 15 amino acids. The ends were cut back, 4 bases at V and 3 bases at J, with 15 bases in the middle. CDR1 LGHNA and CDR2 YNFKEQ come from the germline V gene. CDR3 DNA: TGTGCCAGCAGCCCTTCTCGGGGGGTAGACACTGAAGCTTTCTTT. Its translation: CASSPSRGVDTEAFF.

The J gene is TRBJ1-5, the V gene TRBV10-3, with D maybe TRBD1 (6 bases). Germline CDR1 is ENHRY and CDR2 is SYGVKD. Trimming took off 4 bases at V and 1 base at J, with 8 bases between the two ends. The CDR3 sequence is 14 residues long. The CDR3 DNA is TGTGCCATCAGTGGAGGACAGAGCAATCAGCCCCAGCATTTT. Its protein product is CAISGGQSNQPQHF.

CDR3 nucleotide sequence: TGTGCCAGTACTTGGAGACTAGCGGGAGAGTTATCCTACAATGAGCAGTTCTTC. Its protein is CASTWRLAGELSYNEQFF. The rearrangement links TRBV19 to TRBJ2-1; TRBD2 matches at 12 bases. CDR1 and CDR2 (germline): LNHDA, SQIVND (reference sequence). This CDR3 is built from 18 residues. The V gene end was trimmed by 7 bases and the J gene end by 1 base; junction bases not matched to a gene: 11.

The count of this clone is one. V and J are TRBV28 and TRBJ1-2, with TRBD1 matching over 8 bases. Germline CDR1 MDHEN, CDR2 SYDVKM. Trimming at V came to 5 bases and at J to 6 bases, leaving 8 bases not matched to a gene. The CDR3 runs 14 residues. The CDR3 sequence is CASSLFDRGNGYTF. The CDR3 bases are TGTGCCAGCAGTCTCTTTGACAGGGGCAATGGCTACACCTTC.

The count of this clone is one. The J gene is TRBJ1-2, the V gene TRBV30; 8 bases are a match to TRBD1. J gave up 8 bases and V 3 bases, and 5 bases lay outside the gene matches. The CDR3 length is 12 residues. CDR1 and CDR2 (germline): GTSNPN, SVGIG (reference sequence). The CDR3 loop is CAWRTGARGYTF. The DNA of the CDR3 is TGTGCCTGGAGGACAGGGGCACGGGGCTACACCTTC.

This chain connects TRBV28 to TRBJ2-3, with TRBD1 matching 8 bases. Germline V gene lookup returns CDR1 MDHEN and CDR2 SYDVKM. Trimming cost V 5 bases and J 0 bases; bases outside gene matches: 4. This CDR3 is 15 amino acids long. Here the CDR3 reads CASSKGTGSTDTQYF. The CDR3 bases are TGTGCCAGCAGTAAGGGGACAGGCAGCACAGATACGCAGTATTTT. Supplemented by reference TRBV28 and TRBJ2-3, the full variable domain reads DVKVTQSSRYLVKRTGEKVFLECVQDMDHENMFWYRQDPGLGLRLIYFSYDVKMKEKGDIPEGYSVSREKKERFSLILESASTNQTSMYLCASSKGTGSTDTQYFGPGTRLTVL.

J is TRBJ1-4 and V is TRBV4-1; no firm D call. V shed 0 bases and J shed 6 bases, with 5 bases lying between them. CDR3 length equals 13 residues. Germline V gene lookup returns CDR1 MGHRA and CDR2 YSYEKL. The CDR3 reads CASSQDRDEKLFF. The CDR3 DNA is TGCGCCAGCAGCCAAGATCGGGATGAAAAACTGTTTTTT.

The chain uses TRBV7-9 and TRBJ2-2; 12 positions agree with TRBD2. The CDR3 loop spans 16 amino acids. Germline values: CDR1 SEHNR, CDR2 FQNEAQ (reference sequence). V shed 5 bases and J 8 bases; nucleotides not matched to a gene: 9. CDR3 loop: CASSPRLAGDKGELFF. The CDR3 region has the DNA TGTGCCAGCAGCCCGAGACTAGCGGGGGATAAGGGGGAGCTGTTTTTT.

CDR3 in DNA: TGTGCCAGCGGGGAGGGCTCGCGGGAGCAGTACTTC. Translating gives CASGEGSREQYF. The chain joins TRBV13 to TRBJ2-7, with 7 bases that match TRBD2. V lost 8 bases and J lost 7; bases outside the gene matches: 8. Germline V CDR1 and CDR2: PRHDT, FYEKMQ (reference sequence). This CDR3 has 12 residues. The whole variable domain, filled in from reference TRBV13 and TRBJ2-7, reads AAGVIQSPRHLIKEKRETATLKCYPIPRHDTVYWYQQGPGQDPQFLISFYEKMQSDKGSIPDRFSAQQFSDYHSELNMSSLELGDSALYFCASGEGSREQYFGPGTRLTVT.

The rearrangement links TRBV28 to TRBJ2-7, with TRBD1 as a possible D gene (6 bases). The CDR3 has 15 amino acids. The germline gives CDR1 MDHEN, CDR2 SYDVKM. V shed 6 bases and J shed 4 bases, with 19 bases lying between them. Written as DNA, the CDR3 is TGTGCCAGCAGCCCAGGGGACCACAGCATTTACGAGCAGTACTTC. It codes for CASSPGDHSIYEQYF.

The gene calls are TRBV7-9 and TRBJ1-2; D unresolved. V was shortened by 9 bases and J by 3 bases, with 5 bases between the two germline ends. Germline V gene lookup returns CDR1 SEHNR and CDR2 FQNEAQ (reference sequence). CDR3 length equals 10 residues. CDR3 residues: CASRDYGYTF. The CDR3 coding sequence is TGTGCCAGTCGGGACTATGGCTACACCTTC.

This chain connects TRBV7-2 to TRBJ2-5; no definite D call. The V gene lost 0 bases and the J gene lost 5 bases, with 7 bases spanning the gap. The CDR3 consists of 13 residues. CDR1 and CDR2 from the germline V gene are SGHTA and FQGNSA. CDR3 amino acids: CASSLAPSETQYF. CDR3 nucleotide sequence: TGTGCCAGCAGCTTAGCGCCGAGCGAGACCCAGTACTTC.

The chain carries TRBV13 and TRBJ2-1, with 10 bases lining up with TRBD2. J lost 5 bases, V lost 4 bases, and 11 bases had no gene match. The CDR3 loop spans 17 amino acids. CDR1 and CDR2 (germline): PRHDT, FYEKMQ (reference sequence). CDR3 in amino acids: CASSSISGLADDNEQFF. DNA of the CDR3: TGTGCCAGCAGCTCCATTTCTGGACTAGCGGACGACAATGAGCAGTTCTTC.

The chain has TRBV6-6 and TRBJ2-1; D is possibly TRBD2 (5 bases). Germline values: CDR1 MNHNY, CDR2 SVGAGI (reference sequence). The CDR3 loop spans 15 amino acids. With 6 bases removed from V and 0 bases from J, the gap between germline ends came to 12 bases. CDR3 DNA: TGTGCCAGCAGCCCCGGACTTAGCTCCTACAATGAGCAGTTCTTC. Its translation: CASSPGLSSYNEQFF.

This clone was found a few times. This chain joins TRBV6-1 and TRBJ1-5; 8 nucleotides agree with TRBD1. Losses at the gene ends were 4 bases for V and 2 bases for J; bases not matched to a gene: 10. The CDR3 runs to 17 residues. CDR1 is MNHNS and CDR2 is SASEGT in the germline V gene. CDR3 sequence: CASSVSRTGSGNQPQHF. The CDR3 DNA reads as TGTGCCAGCAGTGTGTCCCGGACAGGGAGCGGCAATCAGCCCCAGCATTTT.

The chain has TRBV28 and TRBJ1-1, with TRBD1 matching 7 bases. V lost 2 bases and J lost 2; bases outside the gene matches: 11. Germline values: CDR1 MDHEN, CDR2 SYDVKM. CDR3 length equals 17 residues. Written as DNA, the CDR3 is TGTGCCAGCAGTTTACTCCACAGGGGATGGGGTAACACTGAAGCTTTCTTT. Its protein product is CASSLLHRGWGNTEAFF.

The V call is TRBV9, the J call TRBJ2-1; 7 bases agree with TRBD1. V lost 0 bases to trimming and J lost 2 bases; unmatched junction nucleotides: 2. CDR1 SGDLS and CDR2 YYNGEE come from the germline V gene. The CDR3 has 15 amino acids. CDR3 sequence reads: CASSVAGQAYNEQFF. The CDR3 DNA follows: TGTGCCAGCAGCGTAGCCGGACAGGCCTACAATGAGCAGTTCTTC.

This sequence joins TRBV29-1 and TRBJ1-2, with TRBD1 matching over 9 bases. The CDR3 consists of 12 residues. V trimming: 8 bases; J trimming: 4 bases; junction bases outside the gene matches: 5. CDR1 and CDR2 from the germline V gene are SQVTM and ANQGSEA. CDR3 DNA: TGCAGCACCTCGGGACAGGGCTATGGCTACACCTTC. It is translated as CSTSGQGYGYTF.